This paragraph reports one T cell receptor beta chain. The CDR3 covers 12 residues. Trimming took 2 bases from V and 4 from J, leaving 6 bases between them. Germline-derived CDR1 and CDR2 are SGHTS and YDEGEE. Some clones are missing from TCRdb's copy, which holds only in-frame ones; the method was immunoSEQ multiplex PCR. The sample contains about 170,000 clones, about 80% of which appear only once. Participants reported their clinical history, and cohort assignment relied on those reports. The sample is drawn from a study of blood T cell repertoires in COVID-19. For the study at large: PBMCs, B-cell-depleted T cells, or T cells were the source of the cDNA or gDNA that made up the material.

The source is a woman in her 70s in a cohort exposed to, infected with or recovered from COVID-19 (not recorded which). The J gene is TRBJ2-5, the V gene TRBV5-8; D unresolved. The sequenced sample was PBMCs or T cells enriched from blood (not recorded which). The CDR3 sequence: CASSFHGETQYF. As DNA, the CDR3 is TGTGCCAGCAGCTTCCACGGAGAGACCCAGTACTTC.